The clone carrying this T cell receptor beta chain came up a few times. Antigen: not known. Unique molecular identifiers were used to barcode this TCRbeta library. TCRdb independently ran MiXCR on the PCR reads; one entry per CDR3 protein. The table records some 460,000 distinct CDR3 sequences, around 15% of them present only once. The data derive from a study of T-cell reconstitution after alpha-beta-depleted transplantation in children. Study-wide results and caveats: It was reported that alpha-beta T cells came from several hundred expanded graft clones (about two months after transplant). Newly generated T cells supplied most T-cell counts and diversity one year post-transplant. Some patients showed high day-60 TCRbeta diversity, which derived from surviving recipient T cells and thymic progenitors.

This CDR3 contains 15 residues. The V gene end was trimmed by 5 bases and the J gene end by 4 bases; junction bases not matched to a gene: 9. Per the germline V gene, CDR1 is MDHEN and CDR2 is SYDVKM. This chain uses TRBV28 with TRBJ1-1; TRBD1 aligns across 8 bases. Here the sequenced sample was PBMCs, mostly from graft donor cells, taken 360 days after TCRalphabeta/CD19-depleted stem cell transplant. The TCR comes from a boy under two years old who had a stem cell transplant for Wiskott-Aldrich syndrome, so the T cells may come from the graft donor. The CDR3 nucleotides are TGTGCCAGCAGTCTCGCAGGGGGCGGGGGCACTGAAGCTTTCTTT. Its protein product is CASSLAGGGGTEAFF. Full variable domain (rest looked up from reference TRBV28 and TRBJ1-1): DVKVTQSSRYLVKRTGEKVFLECVQDMDHENMFWYRQDPGLGLRLIYFSYDVKMKEKGDIPEGYSVSREKKERFSLILESASTNQTSMYLCASSLAGGGGTEAFFGQGTRLTVV.